This T cell receptor (beta chain) is drawn from a study of neurological immune-mediated disorders. V was cut by 2 bases and J by 3 bases, with 14 bases left in between. The germline V gene has CDR1 SGHRS and CDR2 YFSETQ. The CDR3 has 15 residues. Comment on this clonotype: Its matching antigen is unknown.

Overall study results and limits: None of the CDR3 amino acid sequences of expanded clones were shared across subjects, and this suggested private repertoires in all groups. The most TCR clonal expansion was seen in HTLV-1-associated myelopathy, and the least was seen in multiple sclerosis, which fell below healthy controls.

Synthesis of cDNA used 5'RACE (with 10-nucleotide random UMIs). TCRdb re-called the 5' RACE reads through MiXCR, storing one row per CDR3 protein. The data contain tens of thousands of distinct CDR3 sequences, approximately 11% of them seen just once; the ten biggest clones take up around 8.8%. Indicated time point: longitudinal time-point 3. PBMCs stored at -80 C, 2 million in total, were the source of the unsorted libraries. The gene calls are TRBV5-1 and TRBJ1-1, with a possible D match to TRBD1 (6 bases). The receptor comes from a male donor with HTLV-1-associated myelopathy (HAM/TSP). Sequencing used PBMCs. The CDR3 sequence: CASSFNGGSDTEAFF. The CDR3 nucleotides read TGCGCCAGCAGCTTTAATGGGGGCAGCGACACTGAAGCTTTCTTT.